This entry lists 18 T cell receptor beta chains sequenced from one sample in a study of graft-versus-host responses after intestinal transplantation. No antigen has been assigned to these receptors. TCRdb's table, derived via immunoSEQ multiplex PCR, lists solely in-frame clones and lacks some. Of 55,000 to 65,000 clones in the sample, almost 95% were seen once. The sample consisted of unstimulated CD4+ T cells sorted from spleen or lymph node cells, taken before transplant. These receptors all come from a human donor who was the organ donor for an intestinal transplant.

The gene calls are TRBV5-1 and TRBJ1-1; D may be TRBD1 (6 bases). The ends were cut back, 4 bases at V and 4 bases at J, with 14 bases in the middle. CDR3 size: 14 residues. The germline V gene encodes CDR1 SGHRS and CDR2 YFSETQ. In nucleotides, the CDR3 is TGCGCCAGCAGCCCGGTACGGGGGGCCACTGAAGCTTTCTTT. Protein product: CASSPVRGATEAFF.

The chain is built from TRBV2 and TRBJ2-3; 10 bases match TRBD1. V lost 5 bases, J lost 5 bases, and 7 bases stayed unmatched. Per the germline V gene, CDR1 is SNHLY and CDR2 is FYNNEI. The CDR3 runs to 15 residues. The CDR3 region is CASSYGQGGVDTQYF. The CDR3, as DNA: TGTGCCAGCAGTTACGGACAGGGGGGAGTAGATACGCAGTATTTT.

This clone was counted once. This chain connects TRBV21-1 to TRBJ2-7; no check of the table's D call, TRBD2, against the DNA was made. TRBV21-1 has pseudogene status. The CDR3 length is 10 residues. The DNA of the CDR3 is TGTGCCAGCAGCAACGACGAGCAGTACTTC. It is translated as CASSNDEQYF.

The V gene is TRBV5-3, the J gene TRBJ2-5, with TRBD1 matching over 8 bases. Being an ORF, TRBV5-3 has a function that is uncertain. The CDR3 is 12 residues long. After removal of 7 bases from V and 2 bases from J, the junction contained 1 base not matched to a gene. The chain's CDR3 is CARYRGQETQYF. The DNA of the CDR3 is TGTGCCAGATACAGGGGGCAAGAGACCCAGTACTTC.

The chain joins TRBV15 to TRBJ2-3; 11 bases map to TRBD2. The length of the CDR3 is 17 residues. J lost 0 bases, V lost 5 bases, and 7 bases had no gene match. Germline-derived CDR1 and CDR2 are LNHNV and YYDKDF (reference sequence). In DNA, the CDR3 is TGTGCCACCAGCGCCCGACTAGCGGGGACTAGCACAGATACGCAGTATTTT. Protein sequence: CATSARLAGTSTDTQYF. The whole variable domain, filled in from reference TRBV15 and TRBJ2-3, reads DAMVIQNPRYQVTQFGKPVTLSCSQTLNHNVMYWYQQKSSQAPKLLFHYYDKDFNNEADTPDNFQSRRPNTSFCFLDIRSPGLGDTAMYLCATSARLAGTSTDTQYFGPGTRLTVL.

The J gene is TRBJ2-5, the V gene TRBV6-1; D may match TRBD1 or TRBD2 (5 bases each). CDR3 length equals 12 residues. Germline-derived CDR1 and CDR2 are MNHNS and SASEGT. The ends were cut back, 8 bases at V and 2 bases at J, with 9 bases in the middle. DNA of the CDR3: TGTGCCAGCGCCTGGGGGCAAGAGACCCAGTACTTC. The encoded protein is CASAWGQETQYF.

The J gene is TRBJ1-1, the V gene TRBV6-1; no clear D gene. Germline CDR1 is MNHNS and CDR2 is SASEGT. This CDR3 is built from 13 residues. Trimming left V 1 base short and J 7 bases short, with 10 bases between. The CDR3 DNA reads TGTGCCAGCAGTGAAGTAAGGTGGAGTGAAGCTTTCTTT. Its protein product is CASSEVRWSEAFF.

The rearrangement links TRBV7-3 to TRBJ2-3; possibly TRBD2 for D (6 bases). There are 14 residues in the CDR3. Germline lookup yields CDR1 SGHTA and CDR2 FQGTGA. The V gene lost 5 bases and the J gene lost 3 bases, with 12 bases spanning the gap. In DNA, the CDR3 is TGTGCCAGCAGCCCGGGACTTGGGACAGATACGCAGTATTTT. Its protein product is CASSPGLGTDTQYF.

The J gene is TRBJ2-7, the V gene TRBV12-5, with D perhaps assigned TRBD1 or TRBD2 (5 bases each). The CDR3 contains 15 residues. Germline-derived CDR1 and CDR2 are LGHNT and FRNRAP. V was clipped by 0 bases and J by 2 bases, with 11 bases between them. The CDR3 DNA reads as TGTGCTAGTGGTTTGGTACGTGGGGACCCCTACGAGCAGTACTTC. Protein product: CASGLVRGDPYEQYF.

V gene TRBV4-2 combines with J gene TRBJ1-4; 7 positions agree with TRBD1. CDR3 length: 15 amino acids. The germline V gene has CDR1 LGHNA and CDR2 YNFKEQ. V dropped 2 bases and J dropped 5; count of bases not matched to a gene: 5. The CDR3, as DNA: TGTGCCAGCAGCCAAACGGACAGGAAGAATGAAAAACTGTTTTTT. Translating gives CASSQTDRKNEKLFF.

This chain joins TRBV12-5 and TRBJ1-3; D unclear. V was clipped by 3 bases and J by 0 bases, with 3 bases between them. The length of the CDR3 is 13 residues. CDR1 and CDR2 from the germline V gene are LGHNT and FRNRAP. The CDR3 sequence is CASGFSSGNTIYF. CDR3 nucleotides: TGTGCTAGTGGTTTCAGCTCTGGAAACACCATATATTTT.

The chain is built from TRBV4-1 and TRBJ1-5, with D uncertain. This CDR3 comprises 12 residues. Deletions cut 5 bases from V and 4 bases from J, with 6 bases between. Looked up from germline, CDR1 is MGHRA and CDR2 is YSYEKL. Here the CDR3 reads CASSGINQPQHF. CDR3 in DNA: TGCGCCAGCAGCGGGATTAATCAGCCCCAGCATTTT.

The gene calls are TRBV6-1 and TRBJ1-2; no definite D call. V shed 6 bases and J shed 8 bases, with 7 bases lying between them. Germline-derived CDR1 and CDR2 are MNHNS and SASEGT. This CDR3 is 10 amino acids long. This chain's CDR3 is CASSLSGYTF. Here the CDR3 DNA reads TGTGCCAGCAGCTTGTCGGGCTACACCTTC.

V and J are TRBV5-4 and TRBJ2-2; possibly TRBD1 for D (6 bases). Trimming took 4 bases from V and 2 from J, leaving 12 bases between them. In germline, CDR1 is SGHNT, CDR2 YYREEE (reference sequence). This CDR3 region has 15 residues. The CDR3 nucleotides read TGTGCCAGCAGCCCCGGACAGCCCAACACCGGGGAGCTGTTTTTT. It encodes CASSPGQPNTGELFF.

The rearrangement links TRBV9 to TRBJ1-6, with 7 bases fitting TRBD1. The germline gives CDR1 SGDLS, CDR2 YYNGEE. Losses at the gene ends were 0 bases for V and 5 bases for J; bases not matched to a gene: 2. The CDR3 is 15 residues long. This CDR3 reads CASSVGTGNNSPLHF. The CDR3 DNA is TGTGCCAGCAGCGTAGGGACAGGAAATAATTCACCCCTCCACTTT.

As concerns this clone: Germline and junction disagree at one end, which may indicate a read error. The chain links TRBV10-3 to TRBJ1-2, with 7 bases lining up with TRBD1. Germline V gene data show CDR1 as ENHRY and CDR2 as SYGVKD. The CDR3 spans 11 residues. CDR3 sequence (DNA): TGTGCCATCAGACTTACAGGGGCGCCCCTCTTC. Encoded protein: CAIRLTGAPLF.

The V gene is TRBV4-2, the J gene TRBJ1-2; 7 bases align to TRBD1. Germline V lookup: CDR1 LGHNA, CDR2 YNFKEQ. CDR3 length equals 15 residues. Germline trimming cut 0 bases from V and 6 bases from J; bases unmatched to any gene: 7. DNA of the CDR3: TGTGCCAGCAGCCAAGATAACAGGGGTAAGAATGGCTACACCTTC. Translation: CASSQDNRGKNGYTF.

The genes are TRBV7-2 and TRBJ2-7, with 10 positions matching TRBD2. CDR1 and CDR2 (germline): SGHTA, FQGNSA. The V and J ends lost 6 bases and 5 bases, in that order; junction bases with no gene match: 10. The CDR3 loop spans 15 amino acids. CDR3 loop: CASSRSSGGADEQYF. The CDR3 DNA is TGTGCCAGCAGTAGGAGCAGCGGGGGGGCCGACGAGCAGTACTTC.